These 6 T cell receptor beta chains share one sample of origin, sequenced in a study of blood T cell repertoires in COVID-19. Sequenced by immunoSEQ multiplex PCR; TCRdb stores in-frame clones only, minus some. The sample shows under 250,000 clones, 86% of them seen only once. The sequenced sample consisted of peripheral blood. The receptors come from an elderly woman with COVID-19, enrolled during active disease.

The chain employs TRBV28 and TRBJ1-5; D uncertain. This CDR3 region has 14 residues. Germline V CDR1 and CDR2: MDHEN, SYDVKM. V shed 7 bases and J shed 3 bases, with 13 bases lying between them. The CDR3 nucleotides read TGTGCCAGCACCACGACATTAAACAATCAGCCCCAGCATTTT. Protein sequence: CASTTTLNNQPQHF.

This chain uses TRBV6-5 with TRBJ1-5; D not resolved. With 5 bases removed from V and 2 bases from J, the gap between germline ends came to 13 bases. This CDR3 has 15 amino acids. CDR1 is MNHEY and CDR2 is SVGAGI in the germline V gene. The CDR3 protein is CASSLQEGGNQPQHF. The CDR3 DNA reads TGTGCCAGCAGTCTCCAGGAGGGTGGCAATCAGCCCCAGCATTTT.

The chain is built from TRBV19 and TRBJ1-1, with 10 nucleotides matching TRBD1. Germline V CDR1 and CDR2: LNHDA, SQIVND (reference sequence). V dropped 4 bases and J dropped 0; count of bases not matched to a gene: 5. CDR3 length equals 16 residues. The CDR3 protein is CASSTGQGKMNTEAFF. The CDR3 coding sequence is TGTGCCAGTAGTACGGGACAGGGGAAGATGAACACTGAAGCTTTCTTT.

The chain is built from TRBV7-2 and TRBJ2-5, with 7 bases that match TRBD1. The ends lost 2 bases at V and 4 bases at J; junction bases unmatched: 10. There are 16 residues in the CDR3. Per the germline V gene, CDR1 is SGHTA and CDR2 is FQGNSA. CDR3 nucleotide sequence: TGTGCCAGCAGCTTATCCCGTACAGGGGCCCGAGAGACCCAGTACTTC. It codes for CASSLSRTGARETQYF.

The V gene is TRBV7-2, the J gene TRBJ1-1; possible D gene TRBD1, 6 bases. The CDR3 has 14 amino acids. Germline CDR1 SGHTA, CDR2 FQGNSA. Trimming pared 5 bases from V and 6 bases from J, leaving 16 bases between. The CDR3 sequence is CASSRYQGSAEAFF. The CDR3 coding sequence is TGTGCCAGCAGCCGTTATCAGGGGTCAGCTGAAGCTTTCTTT.

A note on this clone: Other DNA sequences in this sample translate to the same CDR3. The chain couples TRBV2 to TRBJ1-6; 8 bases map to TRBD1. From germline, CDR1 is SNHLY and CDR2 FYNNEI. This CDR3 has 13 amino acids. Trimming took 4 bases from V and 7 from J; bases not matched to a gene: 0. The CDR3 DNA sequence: TGTGCCAGCAGTGGACAGGGGAATTCACCCCTCCACTTT. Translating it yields CASSGQGNSPLHF.